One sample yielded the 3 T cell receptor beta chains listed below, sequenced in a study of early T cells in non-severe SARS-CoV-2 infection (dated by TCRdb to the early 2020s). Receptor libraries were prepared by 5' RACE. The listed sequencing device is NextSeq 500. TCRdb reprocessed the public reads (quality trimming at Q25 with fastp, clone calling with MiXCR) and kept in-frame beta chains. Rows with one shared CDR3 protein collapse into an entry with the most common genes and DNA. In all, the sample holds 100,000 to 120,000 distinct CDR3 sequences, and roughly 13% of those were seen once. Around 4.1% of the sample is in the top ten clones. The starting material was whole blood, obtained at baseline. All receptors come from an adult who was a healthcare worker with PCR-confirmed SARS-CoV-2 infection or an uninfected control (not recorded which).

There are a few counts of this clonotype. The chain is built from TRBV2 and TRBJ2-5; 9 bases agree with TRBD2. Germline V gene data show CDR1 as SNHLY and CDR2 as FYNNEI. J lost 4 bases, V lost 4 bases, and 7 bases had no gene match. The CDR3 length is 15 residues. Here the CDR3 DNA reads TGTGCCAGCAGTGTTGCTCTAGCGGGACGAGAGACCCAGTACTTC. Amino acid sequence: CASSVALAGRETQYF.

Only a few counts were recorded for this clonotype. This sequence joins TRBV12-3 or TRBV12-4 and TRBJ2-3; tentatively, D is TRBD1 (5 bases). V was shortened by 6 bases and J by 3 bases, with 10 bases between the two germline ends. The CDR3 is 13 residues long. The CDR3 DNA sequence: TGTGCCAGCAGACCCAGGGTAACAGATACGCAGTATTTT. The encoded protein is CASRPRVTDTQYF.

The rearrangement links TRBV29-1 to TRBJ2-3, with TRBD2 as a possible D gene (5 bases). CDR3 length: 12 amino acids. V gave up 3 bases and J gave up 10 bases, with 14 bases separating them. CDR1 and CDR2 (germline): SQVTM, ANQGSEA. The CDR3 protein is CSVERQTRAQYF. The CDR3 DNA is TGCAGCGTTGAGCGTCAAACGAGGGCGCAGTATTTT.